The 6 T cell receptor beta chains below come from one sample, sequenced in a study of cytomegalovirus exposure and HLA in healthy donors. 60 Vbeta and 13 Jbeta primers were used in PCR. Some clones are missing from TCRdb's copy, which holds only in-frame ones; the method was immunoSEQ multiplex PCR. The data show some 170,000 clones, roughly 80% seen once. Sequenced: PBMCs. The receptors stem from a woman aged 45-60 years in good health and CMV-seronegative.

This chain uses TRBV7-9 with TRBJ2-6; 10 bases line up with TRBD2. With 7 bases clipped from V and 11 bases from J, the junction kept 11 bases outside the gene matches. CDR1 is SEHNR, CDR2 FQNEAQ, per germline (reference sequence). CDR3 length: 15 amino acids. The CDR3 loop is CASTVAGGSSDVLTF. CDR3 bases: TGTGCCAGCACAGTAGCGGGGGGAAGCTCAGACGTCCTGACTTTC.

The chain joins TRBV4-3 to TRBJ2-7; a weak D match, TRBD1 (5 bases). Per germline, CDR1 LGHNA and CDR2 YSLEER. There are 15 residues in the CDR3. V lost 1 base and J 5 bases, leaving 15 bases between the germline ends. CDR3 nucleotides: TGCGCCAGCAGCCAAGGGACAAGCCAGGTTGACGAGCAGTACTTC. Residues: CASSQGTSQVDEQYF.

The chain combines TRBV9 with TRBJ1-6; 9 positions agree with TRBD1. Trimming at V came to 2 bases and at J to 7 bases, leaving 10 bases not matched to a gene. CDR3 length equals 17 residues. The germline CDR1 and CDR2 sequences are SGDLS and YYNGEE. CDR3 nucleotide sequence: TGTGCCAGCAGCGTTACCCCGGGACAGGGCTCCAATTCACCCCTCCACTTT. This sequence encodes CASSVTPGQGSNSPLHF.

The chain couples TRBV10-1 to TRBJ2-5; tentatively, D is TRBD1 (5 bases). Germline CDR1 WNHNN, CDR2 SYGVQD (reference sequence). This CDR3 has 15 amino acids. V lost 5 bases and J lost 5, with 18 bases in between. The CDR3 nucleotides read TGCGCCAGCAGTTCGCCGTCCACCGCAGGGGAGACCCAGTACTTC. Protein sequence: CASSSPSTAGETQYF.

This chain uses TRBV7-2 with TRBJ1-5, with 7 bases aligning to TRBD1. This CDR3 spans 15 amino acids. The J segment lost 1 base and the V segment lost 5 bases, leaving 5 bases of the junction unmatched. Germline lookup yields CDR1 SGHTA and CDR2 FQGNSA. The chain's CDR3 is CASSQQGPSNQPQHF. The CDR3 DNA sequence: TGTGCCAGCAGCCAACAGGGGCCGAGCAATCAGCCCCAGCATTTT.

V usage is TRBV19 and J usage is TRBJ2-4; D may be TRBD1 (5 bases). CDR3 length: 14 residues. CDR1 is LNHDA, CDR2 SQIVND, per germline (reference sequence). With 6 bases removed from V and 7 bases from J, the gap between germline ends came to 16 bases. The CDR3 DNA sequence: TGTGCCAGTAGCCTGGCAGGGTATATGAACATTCAGTACTTC. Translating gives CASSLAGYMNIQYF.